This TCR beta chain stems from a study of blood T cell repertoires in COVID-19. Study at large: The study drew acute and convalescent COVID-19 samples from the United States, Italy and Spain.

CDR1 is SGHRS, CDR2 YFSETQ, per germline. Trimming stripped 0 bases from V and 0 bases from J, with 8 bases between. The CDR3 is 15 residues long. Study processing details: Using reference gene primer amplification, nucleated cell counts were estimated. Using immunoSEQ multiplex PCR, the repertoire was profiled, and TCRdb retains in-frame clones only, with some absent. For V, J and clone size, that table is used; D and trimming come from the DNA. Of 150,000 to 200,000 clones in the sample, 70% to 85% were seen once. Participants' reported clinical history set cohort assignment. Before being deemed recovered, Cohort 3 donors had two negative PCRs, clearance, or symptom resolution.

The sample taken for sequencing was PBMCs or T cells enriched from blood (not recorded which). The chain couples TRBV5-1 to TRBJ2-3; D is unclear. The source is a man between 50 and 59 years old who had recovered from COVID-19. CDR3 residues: CASSLGAVSTDTQYF. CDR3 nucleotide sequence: TGCGCCAGCAGCTTGGGGGCAGTAAGCACAGATACGCAGTATTTT.